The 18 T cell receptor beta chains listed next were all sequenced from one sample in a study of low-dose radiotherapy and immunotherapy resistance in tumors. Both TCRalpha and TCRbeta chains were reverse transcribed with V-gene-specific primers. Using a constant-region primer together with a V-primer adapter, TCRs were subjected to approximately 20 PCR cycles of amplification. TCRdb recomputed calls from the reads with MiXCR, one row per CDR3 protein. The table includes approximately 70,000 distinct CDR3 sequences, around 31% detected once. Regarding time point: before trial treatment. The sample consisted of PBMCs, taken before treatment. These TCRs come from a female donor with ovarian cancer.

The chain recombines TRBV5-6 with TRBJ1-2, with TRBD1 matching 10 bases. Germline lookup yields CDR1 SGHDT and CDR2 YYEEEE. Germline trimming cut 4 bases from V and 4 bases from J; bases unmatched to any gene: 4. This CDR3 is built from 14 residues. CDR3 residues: CASSTGTGVYGYTF. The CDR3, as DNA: TGTGCCAGCAGCACCGGGACAGGGGTCTATGGCTACACCTTC. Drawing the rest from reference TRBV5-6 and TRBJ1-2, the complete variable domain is DAGVTQSPTHLIKTRGQQVTLRCSPKSGHDTVSWYQQALGQGPQFIFQYYEEEERQRGNFPDRFSGHQFPNYSSELNVNALLLGDSALYLCASSTGTGVYGYTFGSGTRLTVV.

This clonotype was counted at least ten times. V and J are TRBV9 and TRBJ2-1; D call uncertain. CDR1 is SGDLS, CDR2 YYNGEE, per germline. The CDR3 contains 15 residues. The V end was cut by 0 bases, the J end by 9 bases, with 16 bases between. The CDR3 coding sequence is TGTGCCAGCAGCGTAGTTTCGTCGGGCGAGAGTGAGCAGTTCTTC. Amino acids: CASSVVSSGESEQFF.

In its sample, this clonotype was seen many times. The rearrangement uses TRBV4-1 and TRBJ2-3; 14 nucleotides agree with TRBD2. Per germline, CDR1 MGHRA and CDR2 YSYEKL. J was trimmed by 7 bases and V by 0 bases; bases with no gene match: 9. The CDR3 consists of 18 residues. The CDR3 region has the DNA TGCGCCAGCAGCCAAGATCGGGGACTAGCGGGGGTCATGAATACGCAGTATTTT. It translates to CASSQDRGLAGVMNTQYF.

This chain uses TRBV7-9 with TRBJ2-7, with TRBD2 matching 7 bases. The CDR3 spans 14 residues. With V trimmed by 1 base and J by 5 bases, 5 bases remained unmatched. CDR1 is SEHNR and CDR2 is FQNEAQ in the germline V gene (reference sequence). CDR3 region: CASSLGRGYHEQYF. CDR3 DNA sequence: TGTGCCAGCAGCTTAGGGCGGGGGTACCACGAGCAGTACTTC.

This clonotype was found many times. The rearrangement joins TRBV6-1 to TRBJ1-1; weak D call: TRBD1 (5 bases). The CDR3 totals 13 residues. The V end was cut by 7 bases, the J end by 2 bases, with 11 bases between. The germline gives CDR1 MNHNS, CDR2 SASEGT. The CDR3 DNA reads TGTGCCAGCACCCGACAGCTAAACACTGAAGCTTTCTTT. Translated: CASTRQLNTEAFF.

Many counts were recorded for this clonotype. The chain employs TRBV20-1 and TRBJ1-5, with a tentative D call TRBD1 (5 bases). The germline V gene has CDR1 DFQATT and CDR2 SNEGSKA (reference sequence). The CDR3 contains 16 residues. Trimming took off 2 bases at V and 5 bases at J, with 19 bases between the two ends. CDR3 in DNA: TGCAGTGCTAGACGTCAGGGTGGGATGTTTGATCAGCCCCAGCATTTT. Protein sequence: CSARRQGGMFDQPQHF.

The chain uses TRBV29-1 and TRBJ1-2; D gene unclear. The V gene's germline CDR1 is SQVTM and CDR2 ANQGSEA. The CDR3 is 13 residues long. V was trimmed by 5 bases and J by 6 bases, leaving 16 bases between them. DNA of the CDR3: TGCAGCGTTCAAAGTATGAGCGGGGATGGCTACACCTTC. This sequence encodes CSVQSMSGDGYTF.

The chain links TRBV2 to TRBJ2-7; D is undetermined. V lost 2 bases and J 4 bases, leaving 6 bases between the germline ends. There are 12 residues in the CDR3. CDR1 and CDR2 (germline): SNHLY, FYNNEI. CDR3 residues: CASSEIGYEQYF. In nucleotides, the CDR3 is TGTGCCAGCAGTGAAATCGGTTACGAGCAGTACTTC.

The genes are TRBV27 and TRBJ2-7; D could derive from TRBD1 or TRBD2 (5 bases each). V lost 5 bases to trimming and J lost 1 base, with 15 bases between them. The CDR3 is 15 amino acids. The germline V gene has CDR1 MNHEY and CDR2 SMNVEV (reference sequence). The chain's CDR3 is CASSHWDGLSYEQYF. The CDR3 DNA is TGTGCCAGCAGTCACTGGGACGGATTGTCCTACGAGCAGTACTTC.

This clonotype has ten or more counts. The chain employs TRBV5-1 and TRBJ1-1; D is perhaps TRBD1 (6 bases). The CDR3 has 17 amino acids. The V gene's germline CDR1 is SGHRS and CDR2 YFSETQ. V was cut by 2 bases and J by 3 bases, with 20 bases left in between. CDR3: CASSFGGGPLRHTEAFF. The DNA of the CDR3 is TGCGCCAGCAGCTTCGGGGGGGGCCCATTAAGGCACACTGAAGCTTTCTTT. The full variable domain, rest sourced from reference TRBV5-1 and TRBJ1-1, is KAGVTQTPRYLIKTRGQQVTLSCSPISGHRSVSWYQQTPGQGLQFLFEYFSETQRNKGNFPGRFSGRQFSNSRSEMNVSTLELGDSALYLCASSFGGGPLRHTEAFFGQGTRLTVV.

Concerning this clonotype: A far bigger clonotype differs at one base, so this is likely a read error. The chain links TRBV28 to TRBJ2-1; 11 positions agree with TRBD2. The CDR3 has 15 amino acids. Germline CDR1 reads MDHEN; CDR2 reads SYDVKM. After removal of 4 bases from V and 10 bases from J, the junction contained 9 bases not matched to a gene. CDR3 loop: CASSSILAGEYEQFF. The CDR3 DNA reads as TGTGCCAGCAGTTCTATACTAGCGGGGGAGTACGAGCAGTTCTTC.

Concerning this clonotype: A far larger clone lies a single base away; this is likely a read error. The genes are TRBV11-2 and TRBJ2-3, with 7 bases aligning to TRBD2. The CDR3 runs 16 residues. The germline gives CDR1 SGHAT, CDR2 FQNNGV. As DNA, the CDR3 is TGTGCCGGCAGCCGCCCCCCCCGGACTAGAGCCTTTACGCAGTATTTT. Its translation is CAGSRPPRTRAFTQYF.

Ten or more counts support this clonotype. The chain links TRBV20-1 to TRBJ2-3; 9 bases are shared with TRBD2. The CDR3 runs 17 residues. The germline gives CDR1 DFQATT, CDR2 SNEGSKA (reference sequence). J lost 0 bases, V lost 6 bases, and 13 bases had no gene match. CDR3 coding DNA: TGCAGTGCCCTGTTTAGCGGGGGTACACCTAGCACAGATACGCAGTATTTT. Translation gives CSALFSGGTPSTDTQYF.

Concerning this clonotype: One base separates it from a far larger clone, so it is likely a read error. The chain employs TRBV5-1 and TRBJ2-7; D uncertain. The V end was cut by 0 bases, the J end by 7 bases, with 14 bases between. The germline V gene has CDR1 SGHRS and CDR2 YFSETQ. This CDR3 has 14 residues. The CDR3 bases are TGCGCCAGCAGCTTGGAAGTGCCCTACAATGAGCAGTACTTC. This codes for CASSLEVPYNEQYF.

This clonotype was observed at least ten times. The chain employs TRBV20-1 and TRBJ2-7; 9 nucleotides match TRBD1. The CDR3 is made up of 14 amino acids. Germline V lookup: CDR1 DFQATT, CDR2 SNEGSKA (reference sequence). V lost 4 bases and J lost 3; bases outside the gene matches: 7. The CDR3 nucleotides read TGCAGTGCTATACAGGGGGCCTCTCTCTACGAGCAGTACTTC. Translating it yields CSAIQGASLYEQYF.

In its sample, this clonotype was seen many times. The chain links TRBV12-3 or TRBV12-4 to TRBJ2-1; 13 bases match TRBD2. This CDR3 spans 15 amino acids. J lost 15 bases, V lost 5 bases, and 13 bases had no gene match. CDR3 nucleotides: TGTGCCAGCAGTAGGACTAGCGGGAGTTTCGGGGGTCCGTTCTTC. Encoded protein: CASSRTSGSFGGPFF.

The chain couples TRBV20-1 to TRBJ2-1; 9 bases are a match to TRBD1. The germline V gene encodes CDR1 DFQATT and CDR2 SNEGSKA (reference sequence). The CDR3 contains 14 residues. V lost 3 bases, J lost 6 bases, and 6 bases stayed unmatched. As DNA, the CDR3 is TGCAGTGCTAGGGGACAGGGAGGGTCCAATGAGCAGTTCTTC. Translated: CSARGQGGSNEQFF.

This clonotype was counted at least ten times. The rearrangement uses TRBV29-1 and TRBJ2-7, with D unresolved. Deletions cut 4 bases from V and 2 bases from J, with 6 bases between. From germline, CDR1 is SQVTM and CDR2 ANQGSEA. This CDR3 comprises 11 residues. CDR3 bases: TGCAGCGTTGTGATGACCTACGAGCAGTACTTC. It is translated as CSVVMTYEQYF.